One and the same sample provided the 30 T cell receptor beta chains below, sequenced in a study of T-cell memory formation after mild COVID-19. TCRdb re-called the 5' RACE reads through MiXCR, storing one row per CDR3 protein. The repertoire holds some 180,000 distinct CDR3 sequences, 10% to 15% seen once, with about 3.3% in the top ten. The specimen was PBMCs or a T cell subset sorted from them (not recorded which). These receptors originate from a man younger than 30 who had mild COVID-19 (a few samples of this study predate the infection). Cell type and time point are not known.

The chain combines TRBV12-3 or TRBV12-4 with TRBJ2-2, with 8 positions matching TRBD1. The J segment lost 7 bases and the V segment lost 5 bases, leaving 9 bases of the junction unmatched. The CDR3 totals 15 residues. Here the CDR3 DNA reads TGTGCCAGCAGTCGCCGAGGACAGGGCGACGGGGAGCTGTTTTTT. This sequence encodes CASSRRGQGDGELFF.

This chain uses TRBV3-1 with TRBJ1-1; tentative D call: TRBD1 (5 bases). The CDR3 extends over 15 amino acids. The ends were cut back, 1 base at V and 4 bases at J, with 13 bases in the middle. CDR1 is LGHDT and CDR2 is YNNKEL in the germline V gene (reference sequence). The CDR3 bases are TGTGCCAGCAGCCAAGGTACAGGCTCGCTCACTGAAGCTTTCTTT. Encoded protein: CASSQGTGSLTEAFF.

This clonotype has only one observation. J is TRBJ2-2 and V is TRBV12-3 or TRBV12-4; a possible D gene is TRBD1 (6 bases). V lost 4 bases and J lost 6, with 15 bases in between. The CDR3 contains 15 residues. The CDR3: CASSSQGWAAGELFF. The DNA of the CDR3 is TGTGCCAGCAGTTCCCAGGGGTGGGCCGCCGGGGAGCTGTTTTTT.

A few counts support this clonotype. The chain employs TRBV6-2 or TRBV6-3 and TRBJ1-6; 9 positions agree with TRBD1. Germline assignment: CDR1 MNHEY and CDR2 SVGEGT. V lost 4 bases to trimming and J lost 13 bases; unmatched junction nucleotides: 14. The CDR3 runs 16 residues. The CDR3 loop reads CASSWRTGVDAGPLHF. In nucleotides, the CDR3 is TGTGCCAGCAGTTGGCGGACAGGGGTCGACGCGGGTCCCCTCCACTTT.

This clonotype was found a few times. The chain joins TRBV24-1 to TRBJ2-7; D might be TRBD1 or TRBD2, each matching 5 bases. Between the trimmed V and J ends, which lost 3 bases and 0 bases, there was a span of 5 bases. Germline-derived CDR1 and CDR2 are KGHDR and SFDVKD. CDR3 size: 13 residues. CDR3 bases: TGTGCCACCAGTGATGGGGGCTCCTACGAGCAGTACGTC. This sequence encodes CATSDGGSYEQYV.

The chain uses TRBV4-3 and TRBJ2-3, with TRBD2 identical over 9 bases. Germline V gene sequence: CDR1 LGHNA, CDR2 YSLEER. With 4 bases clipped from V and 1 base from J, the junction kept 3 bases outside the gene matches. The CDR3 runs 15 residues. CDR3 sequence reads: CASSRGGAGTDTQYF. CDR3 DNA sequence: TGCGCCAGCAGCCGCGGGGGGGCCGGCACAGATACGCAGTATTTT.

The chain employs TRBV5-6 and TRBJ1-1; possibly TRBD1 for D (6 bases). The CDR3 extends over 16 amino acids. CDR1 is SGHDT and CDR2 is YYEEEE in the germline V gene. V dropped 1 base and J dropped 1 base, with 14 bases sitting between them. The CDR3, as DNA: TGTGCCAGCAGCTTGTTCGCCAGGGGCGGGAACACTGAAGCTTTCTTT. As protein: CASSLFARGGNTEAFF.

V usage is TRBV7-3 and J usage is TRBJ2-5; D ambiguous. The CDR3 is made up of 14 amino acids. V was pared by 5 bases and J by 4 bases, with 14 bases between. The germline V gene has CDR1 SGHTA and CDR2 FQGTGA. CDR3: CASSPSGIGETQYF. Written as DNA, the CDR3 is TGTGCCAGCAGCCCCTCCGGAATCGGAGAGACCCAGTACTTC.

This clonotype was observed a few times. The chain joins TRBV2 to TRBJ2-7, with 8 bases aligning to TRBD1. Germline CDR1 SNHLY, CDR2 FYNNEI. V was pared by 3 bases and J by 6 bases, with 4 bases of the junction left unmatched. This CDR3 has 13 amino acids. CDR3 amino acids: CASSEVTGGEQYV. Here the CDR3 DNA reads TGTGCCAGCAGTGAGGTAACAGGGGGCGAGCAGTACGTC.

The chain combines TRBV7-9 with TRBJ1-1; D call uncertain. This CDR3 has 12 residues. The V and J ends lost 8 bases and 3 bases respectively, with 10 bases between them. In germline, CDR1 is SEHNR, CDR2 FQNEAQ (reference sequence). Here the CDR3 reads CASGVRDTEAFF. The CDR3 DNA is TGTGCCAGCGGGGTCCGAGACACTGAAGCTTTCTTT.

The sample holds many counts of this clonotype. V and J are TRBV7-9 and TRBJ2-5, with 8 nucleotides matching TRBD2. Germline V gene sequence: CDR1 SEHNR, CDR2 FQNEAQ (reference sequence). V dropped 4 bases and J dropped 1; count of bases not matched to a gene: 2. The CDR3 contains 14 residues. CDR3 residues: CASSSGGGQETQYF. The CDR3 bases are TGTGCCAGCAGCTCCGGGGGGGGCCAAGAGACCCAGTACTTC.

This clonotype has more than one count but fewer than ten. The chain's CDR3 is CASSLAQGHYEQYV. CDR3 DNA sequence: TGTGCCAGCAGCTTAGCGCAGGGGCACTACGAGCAGTACGTC. The chain employs TRBV7-2 and TRBJ2-7; D may be TRBD1 (6 bases). Trimming took off 0 bases at V and 3 bases at J, with 9 bases between the two ends. CDR3 length: 14 amino acids. CDR1 is SGHTA and CDR2 is FQGNSA in the germline V gene.

This clonotype came up a few times. V usage is TRBV5-5 and J usage is TRBJ2-7; 7 bases map to TRBD2. The CDR3 runs 17 residues. V dropped 0 bases and J dropped 1; count of bases not matched to a gene: 10. CDR1 is SGHKS, CDR2 YYEKEE, per germline (reference sequence). The CDR3 DNA reads as TGTGCCAGCAGCTTGGAGGCTCCGGCTAGCGGATCCTACGAGCAGTACTTC. It yields the protein CASSLEAPASGSYEQYF.

At least ten counts were recorded for this clonotype. The chain links TRBV7-2 to TRBJ1-2; D is perhaps TRBD1 (5 bases). V lost 4 bases and J 10 bases, leaving 10 bases between the germline ends. CDR1 and CDR2 from the germline V gene are SGHTA and FQGNSA. The CDR3 runs 11 residues. The CDR3 region is CASSSTRVYTF. DNA of the CDR3: TGTGCCAGCAGCTCCACCAGGGTCTACACCTTC.

The V and J genes are TRBV5-1 and TRBJ2-2, with TRBD1 identical over 9 bases. CDR3 length equals 15 residues. The V gene end was trimmed by 3 bases and the J gene end by 6 bases; junction bases not matched to a gene: 6. The V gene's germline CDR1 is SGHRS and CDR2 YFSETQ. This CDR3 is CASSSRDRAPGELFF. CDR3 DNA: TGCGCCAGCAGCTCCCGGGACAGGGCTCCCGGGGAGCTGTTTTTT.

The chain employs TRBV5-1 and TRBJ1-6, with TRBD1 identical over 10 bases. This CDR3 has 15 residues. Germline CDR1 is SGHRS and CDR2 is YFSETQ. With V trimmed by 4 bases and J by 8 bases, 6 bases remained unmatched. CDR3 sequence reads: CASSTGTGVYSPLHF. CDR3 nucleotide sequence: TGCGCCAGCAGCACCGGGACAGGGGTTTATTCACCCCTCCACTTT.

Many counts were recorded for this clonotype. V is TRBV29-1 and J is TRBJ2-3, with 8 positions matching TRBD2. The CDR3 sequence is 14 residues long. The germline gives CDR1 SQVTM, CDR2 ANQGSEA. With V trimmed by 5 bases and J by 2 bases, 6 bases remained unmatched. CDR3 DNA: TGCAGCGTTTGGAAAGCGGGGGTCACAGATACGCAGTATTTT. As protein: CSVWKAGVTDTQYF.

This clonotype has just a few counts. This rearrangement joins TRBV6-5 to TRBJ1-6; 8 positions match TRBD1. The CDR3 loop spans 12 amino acids. The germline CDR1 and CDR2 sequences are MNHEY and SVGAGI. The junction had 1 base not matched to a gene; V was cut back by 6 bases and J by 9 bases. CDR3 sequence: CASRDRGSPLHF. CDR3 DNA: TGTGCCAGCAGAGACAGGGGTTCACCCCTCCACTTT.

The rearrangement links TRBV18 to TRBJ1-3; D might be TRBD1 (6 bases). In germline, CDR1 is KGHSH, CDR2 LQKENI. Deletions cut 2 bases from V and 6 bases from J, with 11 bases between. This CDR3 comprises 14 residues. The CDR3 DNA follows: TGTGCCAGCTCACCAACCTCGGGGGCAAACACCATATATTTT. Translated: CASSPTSGANTIYF.

This clonotype was counted between two and nine times. The chain has TRBV5-1 and TRBJ1-2; the D is unclear. V was shortened by 0 bases and J by 2 bases, with 11 bases between the two germline ends. The CDR3 runs 15 residues. Per the germline V gene, CDR1 is SGHRS and CDR2 is YFSETQ. Here the CDR3 reads CASSLAQGLNYGYTF. The CDR3 nucleotides are TGCGCCAGCAGCTTGGCCCAAGGGCTCAACTATGGCTACACCTTC.

V usage is TRBV11-2 and J usage is TRBJ1-4, with no clear D. The CDR3 consists of 14 residues. Trimming stripped 5 bases from V and 8 bases from J, with 15 bases between. Germline V CDR1 and CDR2: SGHAT, FQNNGV. The chain's CDR3 is CASSLRVLGEKLFF. CDR3 in DNA: TGTGCCAGCAGCCTCCGGGTATTGGGAGAAAAACTGTTTTTT.

This clonotype was observed a few times. This chain links TRBV5-1 with TRBJ2-6; D not certain. V was clipped by 4 bases and J by 2 bases, with 10 bases between them. Germline CDR1 and CDR2: SGHRS and YFSETQ. This CDR3 has 15 amino acids. The CDR3 coding sequence is TGCGCCAGCAGCCCCGGCCCGACTGGGGCCAACGTCCTGACTTTC. Protein product: CASSPGPTGANVLTF.

This clonotype turned up a few times. The genes are TRBV7-9 and TRBJ2-7, with TRBD1 matching 12 bases. The CDR3 spans 13 residues. V was pared by 3 bases and J by 11 bases, with 5 bases of the junction left unmatched. Germline V gene lookup returns CDR1 SEHNR and CDR2 FQNEAQ (reference sequence). CDR3 DNA sequence: TGTGCCAGCAGCTTGGGACAGGGGGCGAGGAAGTACTTC. Its translation is CASSLGQGARKYF. The variable domain in full, completed from reference TRBV7-9 and TRBJ2-7, reads DTGVSQNPRHKITKRGQNVTFRCDPISEHNRLYWYRQTLGQGPEFLTYFQNEAQLEKSRLLSDRFSAERPKGSFSTLEIQRTEQGDSAMYLCASSLGQGARKYFGPGTRLTVT.

This clonotype was found a few times. The chain carries TRBV5-1 and TRBJ1-2; 8 bases align to TRBD1. The CDR3 has 15 residues. Germline V lookup: CDR1 SGHRS, CDR2 YFSETQ. V lost 0 bases and J lost 8; bases outside the gene matches: 9. This CDR3 reads CASSLAPDREQGYTF. The CDR3 DNA reads TGCGCCAGCAGCTTGGCCCCGGACAGGGAACAGGGCTACACCTTC.

This sequence joins TRBV5-4 and TRBJ1-4; the match to TRBD1 covers 7 bases. V lost 4 bases to trimming and J lost 7 bases; unmatched junction nucleotides: 7. Looked up from germline, CDR1 is SGHNT and CDR2 is YYREEE (reference sequence). This CDR3 has 14 residues. The CDR3 DNA reads as TGTGCCAGCAGCCGACAGGGAGCGGCTGAAAAACTGTTTTTT. It translates to CASSRQGAAEKLFF. Full variable domain (remainder filled in from reference TRBV5-4 and TRBJ1-4): ETGVTQSPTHLIKTRGQQVTLRCSSQSGHNTVSWYQQALGQGPQFIFQYYREEENGRGNFPPRFSGLQFPNYSSELNVNALELDDSALYLCASSRQGAAEKLFFGSGTQLSVL.

The chain employs TRBV5-1 and TRBJ2-5; 12 nucleotides match TRBD2. The germline V gene has CDR1 SGHRS and CDR2 YFSETQ. The trim removed 3 bases at V and 1 base at J, leaving 7 bases unmatched. This CDR3 spans 17 amino acids. The CDR3 DNA follows: TGCGCCAGCAGCTCCACTCCGACTAGCGGGGGCCAAGAGACCCAGTACTTC. This sequence encodes CASSSTPTSGGQETQYF.

This chain uses TRBV5-1 with TRBJ1-1, with D possibly TRBD1 on 6 matching bases. The germline gives CDR1 SGHRS, CDR2 YFSETQ. Trimming stripped 1 base from V and 7 bases from J, with 8 bases between. The CDR3 runs 12 residues. The CDR3 DNA is TGCGCCAGCAGCTTGCCGGACAGTGAAGCTTTCTTT. It is translated as CASSLPDSEAFF.

The rearrangement links TRBV9 to TRBJ1-1; no definite D call. V was cut by 0 bases and J by 3 bases, with 9 bases left in between. The V gene's germline CDR1 is SGDLS and CDR2 YYNGEE. The CDR3 has 14 residues. The CDR3 region is CASSVAGRDTEAFF. Written as DNA, the CDR3 is TGTGCCAGCAGCGTAGCTGGCCGCGACACTGAAGCTTTCTTT.

This clonotype occurred a few times. V usage is TRBV5-5 and J usage is TRBJ2-5, with a possible D match to TRBD2 (5 bases). This CDR3 has 14 amino acids. Germline V gene lookup returns CDR1 SGHKS and CDR2 YYEKEE (reference sequence). V dropped 2 bases and J dropped 2 bases, with 10 bases sitting between them. This chain's CDR3 is CASSFPGRQETQYF. CDR3 sequence (DNA): TGTGCCAGCAGCTTCCCGGGAAGACAAGAGACCCAGTACTTC.

This clonotype has ten or more counts. The V and J genes are TRBV30 and TRBJ1-1; TRBD1 agrees at 8 bases. Germline V gene data show CDR1 as GTSNPN and CDR2 as SVGIG (reference sequence). Trimming removed 0 bases from V and 0 bases from J; junction bases left unmatched: 12. The length of the CDR3 is 18 residues. This CDR3 reads CAWSVRDRWDDLNTEAFF. The CDR3 DNA is TGTGCCTGGAGTGTTCGGGACAGGTGGGATGATTTGAACACTGAAGCTTTCTTT.